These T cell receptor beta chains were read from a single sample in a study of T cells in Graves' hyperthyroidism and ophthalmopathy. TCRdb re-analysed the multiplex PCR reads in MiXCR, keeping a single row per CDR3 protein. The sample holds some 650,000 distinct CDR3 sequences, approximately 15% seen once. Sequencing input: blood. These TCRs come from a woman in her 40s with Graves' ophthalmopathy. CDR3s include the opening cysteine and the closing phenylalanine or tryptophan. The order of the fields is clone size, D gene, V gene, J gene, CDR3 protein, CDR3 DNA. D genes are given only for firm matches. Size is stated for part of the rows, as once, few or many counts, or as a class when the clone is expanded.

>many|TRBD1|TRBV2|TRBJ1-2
CASTPTGQGYGYTF
TGTGCCAGCACCCCCACGGGACAGGGTTATGGCTACACCTTC
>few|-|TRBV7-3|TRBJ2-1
CASSLPRGEQFF
TGTGCCAGCAGCTTACCCCGGGGTGAGCAGTTCTTC
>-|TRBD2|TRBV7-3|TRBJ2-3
CASSSTSGRSTDTQYF
TGTGCCAGCAGCTCGACTAGCGGGAGGAGCACAGATACGCAGTATTTT
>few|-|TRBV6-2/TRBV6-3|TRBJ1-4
CATRYTATNEKLFF
TGTGCCACTCGATACACTGCAACTAATGAAAAACTGTTTTTT
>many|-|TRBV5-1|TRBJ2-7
CASSLISGASYEQYF
TGCGCCAGCAGCTTGATATCAGGGGCCTCCTACGAGCAGTACTTC
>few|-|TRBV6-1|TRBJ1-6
CASIVSIGQGNSPLHF
TGTGCCAGCATTGTTAGTATCGGACAAGGAAATTCACCCCTCCACTTT
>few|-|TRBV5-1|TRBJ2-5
CASSKDGEETQYF
TGCGCCAGCAGCAAGGACGGAGAAGAGACCCAGTACTTC
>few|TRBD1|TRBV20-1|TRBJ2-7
CSAGAGTAFYEQYF
TGCAGTGCTGGAGCTGGGACAGCCTTCTACGAGCAGTACTTC
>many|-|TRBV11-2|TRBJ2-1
CASSLGVGEQFF
TGTGCCAGCAGCTTAGGGGTTGGGGAGCAGTTCTTC
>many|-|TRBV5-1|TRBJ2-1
CASSLLADNEQFF
TGCGCCAGCAGCTTACTAGCAGATAATGAGCAGTTCTTC
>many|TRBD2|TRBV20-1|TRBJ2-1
CSARDIGPGGSEQFF
TGCAGTGCTAGAGATATAGGACCCGGGGGGAGTGAGCAGTTCTTC
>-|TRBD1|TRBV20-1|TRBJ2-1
CSATTGVLINEQFF
TGCAGTGCTACCACAGGGGTTCTAATCAATGAGCAGTTCTTC
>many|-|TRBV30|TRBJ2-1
CAWSVPSEGDEQFF
TGTGCCTGGAGTGTACCTAGCGAGGGTGATGAGCAGTTCTTC
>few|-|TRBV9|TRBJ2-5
CASSVSGVRQETQYF
TGTGCCAGCAGCGTATCTGGGGTGAGACAAGAGACCCAGTACTTC
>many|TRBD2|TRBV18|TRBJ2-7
CASSPGSGSSEGEQYF
TGTGCCAGCTCACCCGGTAGCGGGAGTTCGGAGGGGGAGCAGTACTTC
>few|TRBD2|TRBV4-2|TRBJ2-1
CASSQGRGAGGAEDEQFF
TGTGCCAGCAGCCAAGGACGGGGTGCGGGGGGGGCTGAGGATGAGCAGTTCTTC
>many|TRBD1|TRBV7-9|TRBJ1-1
CASSLGQGGEAFF
TGTGCCAGCAGCCTTGGACAGGGAGGAGAAGCTTTCTTT
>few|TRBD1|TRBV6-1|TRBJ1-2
CASSKDRAWGYTF
TGTGCCAGCAGTAAGGACAGGGCGTGGGGCTACACCTTC
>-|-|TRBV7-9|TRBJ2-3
CASSDTGITDTQYF
TGTGCCAGCAGCGATACAGGGATTACAGATACGCAGTATTTT
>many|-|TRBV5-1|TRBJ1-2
CASSSSSVGGSYGYTF
TGCGCCAGCAGCTCCTCCTCAGTGGGGGGATCCTATGGCTACACCTTC
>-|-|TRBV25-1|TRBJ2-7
CASSDLTASSYEQYF
TGTGCCAGCAGTGACTTGACAGCTAGCTCCTACGAGCAGTACTTC
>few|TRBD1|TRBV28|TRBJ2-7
CASSTSGTGSYEQYF
TGTGCCAGCAGTACTTCCGGGACAGGGTCCTACGAGCAGTACTTC
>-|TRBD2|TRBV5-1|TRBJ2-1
CASSLFPSGGAHEQFF
TGCGCCAGCAGCTTGTTCCCTAGCGGGGGGGCACATGAGCAGTTCTTC
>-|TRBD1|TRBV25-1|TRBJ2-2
CASSDPTGGYTGELFF
TGTGCCAGCAGTGACCCGACAGGGGGCTACACCGGGGAGCTGTTTTTT
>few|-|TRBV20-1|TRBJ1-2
CSAKDPRPPDYGYTF
TGCAGTGCTAAAGACCCCCGTCCACCGGACTATGGCTACACCTTC
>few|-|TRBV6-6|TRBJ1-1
CASSYSRLLNTEAFF
TGTGCCAGCAGTTACTCTAGGCTTCTGAACACTGAAGCTTTCTTT
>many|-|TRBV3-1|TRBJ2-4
CASSQLTERGIQYF
TGTGCCAGCAGCCAATTGACGGAGCGTGGCATTCAGTACTTC
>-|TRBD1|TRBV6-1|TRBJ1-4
CASSSLTGAIEKLFF
TGTGCCAGCAGTTCACTCACAGGGGCCATTGAAAAACTGTTTTTT
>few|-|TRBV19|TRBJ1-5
CASSALSTATSNQPQHF
TGTGCCAGTAGTGCCCTCTCGACCGCAACGAGCAATCAGCCCCAGCATTTT
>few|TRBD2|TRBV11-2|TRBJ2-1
CASSPRYRLAGGTYNEQFF
TGTGCCAGCAGCCCCAGGTATCGACTAGCGGGAGGCACCTACAATGAGCAGTTCTTC
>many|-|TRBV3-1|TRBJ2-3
CASSQVKDTQYF
TGTGCCAGCAGCCAAGTAAAGGATACGCAGTATTTT
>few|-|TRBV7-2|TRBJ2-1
CASSTRTHNEQFF
TGTGCCAGCAGTACCCGGACTCACAATGAGCAGTTCTTC
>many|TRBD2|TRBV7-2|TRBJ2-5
CASSLGLAGGRETQYF
TGTGCCAGCAGCTTGGGACTAGCGGGGGGACGGGAGACCCAGTACTTC
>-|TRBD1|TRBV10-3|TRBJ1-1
CAISQDRGNTEAFF
TGTGCCATCAGTCAAGACAGGGGAAACACTGAAGCTTTCTTT
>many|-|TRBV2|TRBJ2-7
CASSEGGTLYEQYF
TGTGCCAGCAGTGAAGGCGGGACCCTCTACGAGCAGTACTTC
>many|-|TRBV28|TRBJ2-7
CATATGISYEQYF
TGTGCCACCGCGACGGGGATCTCCTACGAGCAGTACTTC
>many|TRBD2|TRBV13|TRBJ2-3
CASSLGGGSGMPDTQYF
TGTGCCAGCAGCTTAGGGGGCGGGAGCGGAATGCCAGATACGCAGTATTTT
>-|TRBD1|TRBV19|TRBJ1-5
CASRNSGTGVTQPQHF
TGTGCCAGTAGGAACTCCGGGACAGGGGTCACTCAGCCCCAGCATTTT
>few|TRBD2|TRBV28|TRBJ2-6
CASRQSGTSGPSGANVLTF
TGTGCCAGCAGACAATCCGGGACTAGCGGTCCCTCTGGGGCCAACGTCCTGACTTTC
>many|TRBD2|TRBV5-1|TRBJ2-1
CASSGTSTYNEQFF
TGCGCCAGCAGTGGGACTAGCACATACAATGAGCAGTTCTTC
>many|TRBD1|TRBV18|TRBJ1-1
CASSSGGAAEAFF
TGTGCCAGCTCATCAGGGGGGGCGGCTGAAGCTTTCTTT
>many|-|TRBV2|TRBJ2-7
CASSGGRANYEQYF
TGTGCCAGCAGTGGTGGCAGGGCGAACTACGAGCAGTACTTC
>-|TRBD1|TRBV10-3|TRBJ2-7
CAISVTPGQGRFVEQYF
TGTGCCATCAGTGTTACTCCGGGACAGGGCCGGTTTGTCGAGCAGTACTTC
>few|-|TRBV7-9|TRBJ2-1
CASSSHYNEQFF
TGTGCCAGCAGCTCGCACTACAATGAGCAGTTCTTC